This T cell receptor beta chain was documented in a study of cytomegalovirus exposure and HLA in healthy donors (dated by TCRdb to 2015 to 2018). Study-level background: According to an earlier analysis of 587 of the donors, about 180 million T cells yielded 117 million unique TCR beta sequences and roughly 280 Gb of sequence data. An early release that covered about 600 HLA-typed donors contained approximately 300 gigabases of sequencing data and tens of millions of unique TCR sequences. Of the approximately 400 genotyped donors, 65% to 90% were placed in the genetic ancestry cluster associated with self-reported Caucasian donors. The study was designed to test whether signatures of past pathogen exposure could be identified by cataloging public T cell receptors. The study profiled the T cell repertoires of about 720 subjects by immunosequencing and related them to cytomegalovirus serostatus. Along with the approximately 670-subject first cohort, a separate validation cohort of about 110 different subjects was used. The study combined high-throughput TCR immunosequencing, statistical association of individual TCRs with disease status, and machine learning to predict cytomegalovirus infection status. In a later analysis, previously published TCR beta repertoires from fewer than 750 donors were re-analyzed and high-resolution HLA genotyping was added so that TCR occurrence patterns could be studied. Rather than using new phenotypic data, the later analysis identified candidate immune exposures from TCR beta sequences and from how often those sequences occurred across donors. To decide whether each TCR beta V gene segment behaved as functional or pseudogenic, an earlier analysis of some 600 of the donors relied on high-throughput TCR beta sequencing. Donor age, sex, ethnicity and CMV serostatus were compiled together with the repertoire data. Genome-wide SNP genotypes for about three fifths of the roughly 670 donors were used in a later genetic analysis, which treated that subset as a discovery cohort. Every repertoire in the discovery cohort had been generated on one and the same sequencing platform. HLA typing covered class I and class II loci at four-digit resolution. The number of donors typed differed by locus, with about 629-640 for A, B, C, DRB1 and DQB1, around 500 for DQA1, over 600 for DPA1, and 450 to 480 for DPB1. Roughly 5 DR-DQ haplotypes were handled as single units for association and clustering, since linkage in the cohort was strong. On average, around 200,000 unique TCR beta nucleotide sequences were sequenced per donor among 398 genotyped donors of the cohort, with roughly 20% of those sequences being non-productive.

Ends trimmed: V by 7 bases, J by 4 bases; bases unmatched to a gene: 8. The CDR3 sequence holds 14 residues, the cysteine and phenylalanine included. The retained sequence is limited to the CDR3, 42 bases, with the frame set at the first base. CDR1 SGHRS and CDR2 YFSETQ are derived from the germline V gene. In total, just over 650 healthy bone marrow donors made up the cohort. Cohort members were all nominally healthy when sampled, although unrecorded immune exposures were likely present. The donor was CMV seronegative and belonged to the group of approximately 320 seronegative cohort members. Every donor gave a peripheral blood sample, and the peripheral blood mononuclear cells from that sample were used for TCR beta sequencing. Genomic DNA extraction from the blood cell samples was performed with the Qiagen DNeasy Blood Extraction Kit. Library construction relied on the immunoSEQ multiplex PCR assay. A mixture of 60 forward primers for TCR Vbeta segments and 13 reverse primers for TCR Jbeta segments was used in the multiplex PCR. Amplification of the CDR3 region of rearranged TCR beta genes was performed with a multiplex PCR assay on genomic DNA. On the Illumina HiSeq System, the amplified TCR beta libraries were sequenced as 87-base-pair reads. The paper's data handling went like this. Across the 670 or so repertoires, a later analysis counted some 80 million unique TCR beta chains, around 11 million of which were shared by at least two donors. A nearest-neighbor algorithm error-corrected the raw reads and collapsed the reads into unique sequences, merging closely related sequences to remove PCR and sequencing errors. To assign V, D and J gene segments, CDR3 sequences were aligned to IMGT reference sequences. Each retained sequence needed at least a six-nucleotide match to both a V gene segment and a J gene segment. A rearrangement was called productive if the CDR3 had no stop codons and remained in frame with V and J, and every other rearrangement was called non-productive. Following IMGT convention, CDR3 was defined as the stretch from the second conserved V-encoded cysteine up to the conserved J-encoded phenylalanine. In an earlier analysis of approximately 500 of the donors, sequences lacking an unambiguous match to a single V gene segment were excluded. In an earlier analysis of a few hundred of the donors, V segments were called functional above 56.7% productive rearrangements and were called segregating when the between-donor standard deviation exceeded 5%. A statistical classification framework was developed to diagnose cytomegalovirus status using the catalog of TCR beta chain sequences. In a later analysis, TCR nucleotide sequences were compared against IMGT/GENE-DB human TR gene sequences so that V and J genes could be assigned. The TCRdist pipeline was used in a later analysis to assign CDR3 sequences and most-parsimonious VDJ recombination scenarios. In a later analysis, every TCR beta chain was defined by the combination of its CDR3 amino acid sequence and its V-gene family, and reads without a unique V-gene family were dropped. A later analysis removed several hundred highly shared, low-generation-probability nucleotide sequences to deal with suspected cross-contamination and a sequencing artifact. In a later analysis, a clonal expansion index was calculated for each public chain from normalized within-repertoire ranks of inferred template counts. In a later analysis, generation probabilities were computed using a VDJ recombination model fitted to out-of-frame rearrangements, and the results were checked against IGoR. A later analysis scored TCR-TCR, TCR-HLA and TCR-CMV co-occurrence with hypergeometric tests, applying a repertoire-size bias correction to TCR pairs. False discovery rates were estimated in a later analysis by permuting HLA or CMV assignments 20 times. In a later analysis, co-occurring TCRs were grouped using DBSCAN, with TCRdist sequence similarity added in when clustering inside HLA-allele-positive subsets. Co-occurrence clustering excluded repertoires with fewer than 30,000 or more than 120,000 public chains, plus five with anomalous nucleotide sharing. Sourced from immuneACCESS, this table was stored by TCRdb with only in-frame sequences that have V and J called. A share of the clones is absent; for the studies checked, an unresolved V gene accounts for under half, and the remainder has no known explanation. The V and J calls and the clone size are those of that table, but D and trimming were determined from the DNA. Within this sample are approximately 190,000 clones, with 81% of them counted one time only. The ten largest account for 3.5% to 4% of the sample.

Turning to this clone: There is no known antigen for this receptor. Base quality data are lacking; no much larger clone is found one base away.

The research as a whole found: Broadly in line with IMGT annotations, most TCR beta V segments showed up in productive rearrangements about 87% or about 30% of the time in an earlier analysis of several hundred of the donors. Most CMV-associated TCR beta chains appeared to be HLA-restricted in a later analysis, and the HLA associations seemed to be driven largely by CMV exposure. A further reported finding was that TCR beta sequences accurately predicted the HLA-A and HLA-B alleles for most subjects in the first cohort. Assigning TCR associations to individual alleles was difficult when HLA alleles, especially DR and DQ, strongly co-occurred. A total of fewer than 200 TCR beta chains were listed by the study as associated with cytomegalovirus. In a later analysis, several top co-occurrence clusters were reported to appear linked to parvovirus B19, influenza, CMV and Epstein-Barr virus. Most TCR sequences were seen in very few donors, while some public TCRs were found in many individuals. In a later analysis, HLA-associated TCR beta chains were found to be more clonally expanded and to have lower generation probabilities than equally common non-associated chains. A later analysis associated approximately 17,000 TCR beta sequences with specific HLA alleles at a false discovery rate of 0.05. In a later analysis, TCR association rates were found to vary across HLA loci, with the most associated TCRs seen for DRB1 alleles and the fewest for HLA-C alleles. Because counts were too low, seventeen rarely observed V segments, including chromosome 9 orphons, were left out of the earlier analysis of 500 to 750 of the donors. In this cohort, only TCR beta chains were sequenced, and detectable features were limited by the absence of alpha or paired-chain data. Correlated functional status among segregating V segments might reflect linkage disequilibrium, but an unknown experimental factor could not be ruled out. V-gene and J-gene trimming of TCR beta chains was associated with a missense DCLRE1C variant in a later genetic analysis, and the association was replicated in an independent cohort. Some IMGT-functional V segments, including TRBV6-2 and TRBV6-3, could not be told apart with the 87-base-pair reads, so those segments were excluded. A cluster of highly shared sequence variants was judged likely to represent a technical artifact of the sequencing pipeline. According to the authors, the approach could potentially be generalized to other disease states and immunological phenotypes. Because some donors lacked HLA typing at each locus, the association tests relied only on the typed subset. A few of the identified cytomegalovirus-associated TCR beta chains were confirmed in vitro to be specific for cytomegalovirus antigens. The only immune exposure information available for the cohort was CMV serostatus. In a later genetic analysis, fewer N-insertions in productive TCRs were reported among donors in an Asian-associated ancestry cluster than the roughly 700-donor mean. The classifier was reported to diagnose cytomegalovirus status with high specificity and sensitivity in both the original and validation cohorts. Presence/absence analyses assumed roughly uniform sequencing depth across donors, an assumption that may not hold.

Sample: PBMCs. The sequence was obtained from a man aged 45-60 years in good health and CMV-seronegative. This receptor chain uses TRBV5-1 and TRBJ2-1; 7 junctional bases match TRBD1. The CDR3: CASSVTGSYNEQFF. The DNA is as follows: TGCGCCAGCTCTGTGACAGGGTCGTACAATGAGCAGTTCTTC.